The clone carrying this T cell receptor beta chain has only a few counts. The CDR3 length is 17 residues. V lost 4 bases, J lost 0 bases, and 13 bases lay in between. Germline CDR1 is LGHNA and CDR2 is YSLEER. Data came from immunoSEQ multiplex PCR; TCRdb stores just in-frame clones and leaves some out. The sample contains around 130,000 clones, 80% to 90% of which appear only once. Participants were placed into cohorts based on the clinical history they reported. Recovery among Cohort 3 donors was established by two negative PCRs, clearance, or symptom resolution. The data were obtained in a study of blood T cell repertoires in COVID-19. Study background: Sites in the United States, Italy and Spain provided acute and convalescent COVID-19 samples. In each case, the material was cDNA or gDNA derived from T cells, B-cell-depleted T cells, or PBMCs.

Sequencing was done on a sample of PBMCs or T cells enriched from blood (not recorded which). This receptor was identified in a woman in her forties or fifties who had recovered from COVID-19. The genes are TRBV4-3 and TRBJ1-6; perhaps TRBD1 as D (6 bases). The chain's CDR3 is CASSPGTQSSYNSPLHF. The CDR3 DNA sequence: TGCGCCAGCAGCCCCGGGACACAGAGCTCCTATAATTCACCCCTCCACTTT.